This note documents a single T cell receptor (beta chain) sequence. The data were obtained in a study of graft-versus-host responses after intestinal transplantation. Clones were sequenced by immunoSEQ multiplex PCR, and TCRdb holds only the in-frame ones, with some missing. Of some 70,000 clones in the sample, more than 90% were seen once. The CDR3 consists of 17 residues. Germline values: CDR1 LGHNT, CDR2 FRNRAP. V dropped 0 bases and J dropped 0 bases, with 14 bases sitting between them. The V and J genes are TRBV12-5 and TRBJ1-1, with unresolved D. Sequencing was performed on bone marrow, taken 734 days after intestinal transplantation. The sequence derives from a human patient who received an intestinal transplant, so some T cells may come from the graft donor. CDR3: CASGLVRFLQMNTEAFF. For the CDR3, the DNA is TGTGCTAGTGGTTTGGTAAGGTTTTTGCAGATGAACACTGAAGCTTTCTTT. Full variable domain (outside the CDR3, taken from reference TRBV12-5 and TRBJ1-1): DARVTQTPRHKVTEMGQEVTMRCQPILGHNTVFWYRQTMMQGLELLAYFRNRAPLDDSGMPKDRFSAEMPDATLATLKIQPSEPRDSAVYFCASGLVRFLQMNTEAFFGQGTRLTVV.